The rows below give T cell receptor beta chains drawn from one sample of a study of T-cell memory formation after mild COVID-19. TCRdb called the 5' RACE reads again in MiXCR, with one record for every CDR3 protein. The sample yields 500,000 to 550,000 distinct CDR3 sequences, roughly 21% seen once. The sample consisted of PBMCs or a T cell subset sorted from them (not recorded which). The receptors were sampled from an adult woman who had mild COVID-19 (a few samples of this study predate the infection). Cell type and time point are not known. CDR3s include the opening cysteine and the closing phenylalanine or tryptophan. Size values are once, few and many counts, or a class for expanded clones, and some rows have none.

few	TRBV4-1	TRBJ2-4	CASSPGLAGGPLAKNIQYF
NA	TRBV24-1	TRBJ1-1	CATSEGGGVHSEAFF
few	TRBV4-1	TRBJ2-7	CASSQDLRGGGEQYF
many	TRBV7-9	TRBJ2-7	CASSPTGTGAYEQYF
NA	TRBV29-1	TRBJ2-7	CSVLRGSGYEQYF
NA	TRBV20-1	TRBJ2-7	CSADRDREAYEQYF
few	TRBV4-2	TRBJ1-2	CASSQGVYIGYGYTF
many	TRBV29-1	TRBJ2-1	CSAAKGNEQFF
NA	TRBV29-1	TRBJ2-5	CSVEAGGLETQYF
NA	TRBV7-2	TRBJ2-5	CASSSRTGGLKTQYF
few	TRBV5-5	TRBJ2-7	CASSRGQGAYEQYF